The clone carrying this T cell receptor (beta chain) was recorded at least ten times. Its antigen remains unidentified. The sample's time point: patch test 3, about 24 weeks after DPC sensitization. Treatment in this sample: therapeutic diphenylcyclopropenone sensitization with weekly scalp DPC. Extraction of total RNA was performed on unfractionated whole blood. Donors were 18 to 70-year-old alopecia patients suitable for DPC. This sample is part of a study of human T cells and chemical hapten exposure. Notes on the study in general: The study found expanded TCRs formed significantly more large CDR3 similarity clusters than controls. TCRs whose frequency exceeded 1 in 1000 remained the same following DPC sensitization.

MiXCR was run by TCRdb on the RACE reads, yielding one entry per CDR3 protein. Of roughly 40,000 distinct CDR3 sequences in the sample, about 12% were seen once. The germline V gene has CDR1 MDHEN and CDR2 SYDVKM. V shed 7 bases and J 2 bases; nucleotides not matched to a gene: 7. CDR3 size: 14 residues. The chain combines TRBV28 with TRBJ2-7; 8 nucleotides match TRBD1. The receptor comes from a woman between 35 and 50 years old with alopecia areata. Some clones in this sample may be carry-over from other donors' samples. The sequences come from whole blood, collected in connection with sensitization to the hapten diphenylcyclopropenone (DPC). The CDR3: CASITPGGPYEQYF. The CDR3 coding sequence is TGTGCCAGCATCACCCCAGGGGGCCCCTACGAGCAGTACTTC.